This passage covers 19 T cell receptor beta chains from one sample sequenced in a study of T-cell memory formation after mild COVID-19. TCRdb re-called the 5' RACE reads with MiXCR, one entry per CDR3 protein. Of roughly 450,000 distinct CDR3 sequences in the sample, more than 15% are singletons; the top ten hold about a fifth. Input material: PBMCs or a T cell subset sorted from them (not recorded which). These TCRs come from a man aged 18 to 35 who had mild COVID-19 (a few samples of this study predate the infection). Cell type and time point are not known.

This clonotype was counted a few times. Here the CDR3 reads CSASPQTRSEFYGYTF. CDR3 nucleotides: TGCAGTGCTAGCCCCCAGACCCGTTCCGAGTTCTATGGCTACACCTTC. The rearrangement joins TRBV20-1 to TRBJ1-2; no clear D. V was cut by 3 bases and J by 4 bases, with 21 bases left in between. The CDR3 loop spans 16 amino acids. Per the germline V gene, CDR1 is DFQATT and CDR2 is SNEGSKA (reference sequence).

The rearrangement uses TRBV6-6 and TRBJ2-7; D could derive from TRBD1 or TRBD2 (5 bases each). This CDR3 is built from 14 residues. The V end was cut by 4 bases, the J end by 0 bases, with 10 bases between. The germline V gene has CDR1 MNHNY and CDR2 SVGAGI (reference sequence). The CDR3 is CASSSPGSSYEQYF. CDR3 DNA sequence: TGTGCCAGCAGTTCTCCAGGGAGCTCCTACGAGCAGTACTTC.

This clonotype was counted many times. V is TRBV5-1 and J is TRBJ2-7; D perhaps matches TRBD2 (6 bases). V lost 7 bases and J 6 bases, leaving 11 bases between the germline ends. Germline lookup yields CDR1 SGHRS and CDR2 YFSETQ. This CDR3 contains 11 residues. In DNA, the CDR3 is TGCGCCAGCCGTCTGGAGGGCGAGCAGTACTTC. It translates to CASRLEGEQYF.

This chain connects TRBV28 to TRBJ2-7; the D gene is possibly TRBD2 (5 bases). This CDR3 contains 14 residues. V lost 10 bases to trimming and J lost 0 bases, with 16 bases between them. Germline V gene data show CDR1 as MDHEN and CDR2 as SYDVKM. CDR3: CATSRGSASYEQYV. The CDR3 bases are TGTGCCACCTCGAGAGGGTCCGCCTCCTACGAGCAGTACGTC.

This clonotype was counted once. CDR3 bases: TGTGCCAGCAGTTACTCGAGGGCGTCCTCCTACGAGCAGTACGTC. This encodes CASSYSRASSYEQYV. The chain uses TRBV6-6 and TRBJ2-7, with D possibly TRBD2 on 5 matching bases. Germline CDR1 is MNHNY and CDR2 is SVGAGI (reference sequence). This CDR3 is built from 15 residues. V lost 0 bases to trimming and J lost 0 bases, with 9 bases between them.

In its sample, this clonotype was seen many times. The chain is built from TRBV10-3 and TRBJ2-1; no clear D gene. Per germline, CDR1 ENHRY and CDR2 SYGVKD. With 0 bases removed from V and 8 bases from J, the gap between germline ends came to 5 bases. The CDR3 loop spans 12 amino acids. CDR3 sequence: CAISESIYEQFF. CDR3 nucleotide sequence: TGTGCCATCAGTGAGTCGATTTATGAGCAGTTCTTC.

This clonotype was found a few times. V and J are TRBV6-5 and TRBJ2-5, with a tentative D call TRBD1 (6 bases). CDR1 is MNHEY and CDR2 is SVGAGI in the germline V gene. CDR3 size: 15 residues. Between the trimmed V and J ends, which lost 2 bases and 1 base, there was a span of 11 bases. CDR3 DNA sequence: TGTGCCAGCAGTTACGCCAGGACAGCCCAAGAGACCCAGTACTTC. Its protein is CASSYARTAQETQYF.

This clonotype appeared a few times. The rearrangement joins TRBV5-1 to TRBJ1-5; no clear D gene. With 0 bases removed from V and 4 bases from J, the gap between germline ends came to 11 bases. CDR3 length: 15 amino acids. Germline-derived CDR1 and CDR2 are SGHRS and YFSETQ. The CDR3: CASSLGPPQNQPQHF. CDR3 coding DNA: TGCGCCAGCAGCTTGGGACCGCCACAAAATCAGCCCCAGCATTTT.

The chain employs TRBV6-2 or TRBV6-3 and TRBJ2-2, with 10 bases identical to TRBD1. V lost 8 bases, J lost 5 bases, and 5 bases stayed unmatched. Per germline, CDR1 MNHEY and CDR2 SVGEGT. The CDR3 sequence is 14 residues long. The DNA for the CDR3 is TGTGCCAGCGGCCGGACAGGGGGAACCGGGGAGCTGTTTTTT. Residues: CASGRTGGTGELFF.

Worth noting for this clonotype: Relative to the germline gene, one junction end is altered; a read error may explain this. The chain carries TRBV30 and TRBJ2-5, with D tentatively TRBD1 (5 bases). Germline CDR1 GTSNPN, CDR2 SVGIG (reference sequence). This CDR3 contains 11 residues. CDR3 DNA sequence: TGTGCCTGGAGTGTCCAGGGCAGACAGCACTTC. Its protein is CAWSVQGRQHF.

The chain recombines TRBV5-1 with TRBJ2-2, with 9 bases that match TRBD1. V lost 1 base to trimming and J lost 7 bases; unmatched junction nucleotides: 8. The CDR3 runs to 16 residues. Per germline, CDR1 SGHRS and CDR2 YFSETQ. The DNA of the CDR3 is TGCGCCAGCAGCTTGTTCGGACAGGGGAATGACGGGGAGCTGTTTTTT. Encoded protein: CASSLFGQGNDGELFF.

This clonotype was seen repeatedly, ten times or more. The chain combines TRBV5-4 with TRBJ2-1; D unresolved. Trimming pared 5 bases from V and 0 bases from J, leaving 12 bases between. The CDR3 has 15 residues. The germline gives CDR1 SGHNT, CDR2 YYREEE (reference sequence). CDR3 in amino acids: CASSVSSSSYNEQFF. The CDR3 bases are TGTGCCAGCAGTGTCTCATCGAGCTCCTACAATGAGCAGTTCTTC. The full variable domain, rest sourced from reference TRBV5-4 and TRBJ2-1, is ETGVTQSPTHLIKTRGQQVTLRCSSQSGHNTVSWYQQALGQGPQFIFQYYREEENGRGNFPPRFSGLQFPNYSSELNVNALELDDSALYLCASSVSSSSYNEQFFGPGTRLTVL.

The chain is built from TRBV10-3 and TRBJ2-3, with TRBD2 identical over 7 bases. The CDR3 loop spans 16 amino acids. The V segment lost 0 bases and the J segment 2 bases; nucleotides outside the gene matches: 5. Germline values: CDR1 ENHRY, CDR2 SYGVKD. CDR3 loop: CAISESPAGLTDTQYF. CDR3 sequence (DNA): TGTGCCATCAGTGAGTCGCCAGCGGGACTCACAGATACGCAGTATTTT.

The genes are TRBV7-9 and TRBJ1-6, with TRBD1 matching 8 bases. In germline, CDR1 is SEHNR, CDR2 FQNEAQ (reference sequence). The CDR3 has 16 residues. V trimming: 4 bases; J trimming: 10 bases; junction bases outside the gene matches: 12. CDR3 sequence reads: CASSSGGGKGRSPLHF. In DNA form, the CDR3 reads TGTGCCAGCAGCTCAGGGGGCGGAAAAGGTCGATCACCCCTCCACTTT.

V is TRBV6-5 and J is TRBJ1-2; weak D call: TRBD1 (5 bases). This CDR3 is 14 amino acids long. Per the germline V gene, CDR1 is MNHEY and CDR2 is SVGAGI. The V end lost 10 bases, the J end lost 4 bases, and 19 bases lay between the germline ends. CDR3 sequence: CATQGPPRGYGYTF. In nucleotides, the CDR3 is TGTGCCACCCAGGGTCCTCCTAGGGGCTATGGCTACACCTTC.

This clonotype was observed a handful of times. The CDR3 bases are TGCAGTGCTAGCGGGGGGCTAAAGTACTACAATGAGCAGTTCTTC. Translated: CSASGGLKYYNEQFF. This chain uses TRBV20-1 with TRBJ2-1, with D possibly TRBD2 on 7 matching bases. CDR1 is DFQATT and CDR2 is SNEGSKA in the germline V gene (reference sequence). The CDR3 runs to 15 residues. The V gene lost 3 bases and the J gene lost 3 bases, with 15 bases spanning the gap.

This clonotype was counted a few times. This rearrangement joins TRBV7-9 to TRBJ1-2; no reliable D call. The V gene lost 5 bases and the J gene lost 6 bases, with 16 bases spanning the gap. Germline-derived CDR1 and CDR2 are SEHNR and FQNEAQ (reference sequence). The CDR3 has 14 residues. CDR3: CASSPSGAPHGYTF. In DNA form, the CDR3 reads TGTGCCAGCAGCCCCTCGGGTGCCCCCCATGGCTACACCTTC.

This clonotype came up many times. The V and J genes are TRBV24-1 and TRBJ2-2; D ambiguous. The CDR3 has 14 residues. V gave up 3 bases and J gave up 0 bases, with 4 bases separating them. CDR1 KGHDR and CDR2 SFDVKD come from the germline V gene. CDR3 residues: CATSDAANTGELFF. The CDR3 DNA reads TGTGCCACCAGTGATGCAGCGAACACCGGGGAGCTGTTTTTT.

This clonotype was counted between two and nine times. Mismatch with germline at one junction end may stem from a read error. This chain joins TRBV15 and TRBJ2-2, with 7 bases that match TRBD1. The V gene's germline CDR1 is LNHNV and CDR2 YYDKDF (reference sequence). The CDR3 sequence is 13 residues long. The CDR3 bases are TGTGCCACCGGCACAGGGGAGACCGGGGAACTGTTTTTT. Translation gives CATGTGETGELFF.